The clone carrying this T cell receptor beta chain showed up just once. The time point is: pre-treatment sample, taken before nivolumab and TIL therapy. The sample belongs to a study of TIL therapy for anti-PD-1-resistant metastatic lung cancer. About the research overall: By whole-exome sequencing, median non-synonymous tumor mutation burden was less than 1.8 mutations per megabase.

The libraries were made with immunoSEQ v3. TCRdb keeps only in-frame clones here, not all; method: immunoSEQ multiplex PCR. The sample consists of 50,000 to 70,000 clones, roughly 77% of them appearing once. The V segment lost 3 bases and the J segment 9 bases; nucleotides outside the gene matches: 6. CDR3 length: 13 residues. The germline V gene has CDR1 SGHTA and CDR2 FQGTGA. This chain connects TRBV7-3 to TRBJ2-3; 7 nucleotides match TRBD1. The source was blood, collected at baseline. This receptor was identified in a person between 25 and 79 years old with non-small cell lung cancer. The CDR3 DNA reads TGTGCCAGCAGCTTCCGGGACAGCCGAACGCAGTATTTT. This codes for CASSFRDSRTQYF.